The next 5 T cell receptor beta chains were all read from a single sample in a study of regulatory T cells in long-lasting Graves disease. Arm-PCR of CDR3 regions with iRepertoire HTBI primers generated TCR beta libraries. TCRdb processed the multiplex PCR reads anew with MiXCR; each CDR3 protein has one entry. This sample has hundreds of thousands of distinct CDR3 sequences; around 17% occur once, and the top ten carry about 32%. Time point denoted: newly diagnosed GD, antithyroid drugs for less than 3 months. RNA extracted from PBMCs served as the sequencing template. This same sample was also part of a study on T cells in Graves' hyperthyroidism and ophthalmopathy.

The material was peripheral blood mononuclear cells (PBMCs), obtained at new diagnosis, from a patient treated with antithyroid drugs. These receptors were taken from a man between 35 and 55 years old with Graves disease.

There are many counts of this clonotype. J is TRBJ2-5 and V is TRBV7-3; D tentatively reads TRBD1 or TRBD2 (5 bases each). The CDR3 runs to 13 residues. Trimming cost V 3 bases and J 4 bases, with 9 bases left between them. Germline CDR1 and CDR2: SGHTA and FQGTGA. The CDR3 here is CASSFRDGETQYF. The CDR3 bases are TGTGCCAGCAGCTTCAGGGACGGAGAGACCCAGTACTTC.

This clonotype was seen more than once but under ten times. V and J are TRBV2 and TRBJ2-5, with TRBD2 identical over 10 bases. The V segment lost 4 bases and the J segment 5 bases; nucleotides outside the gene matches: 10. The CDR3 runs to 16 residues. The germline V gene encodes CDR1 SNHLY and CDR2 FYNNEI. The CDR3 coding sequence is TGTGCCAGCAGTGGGCAGCGGGGGGGGAGTATGGAGACCCAGTACTTC. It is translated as CASSGQRGGSMETQYF.

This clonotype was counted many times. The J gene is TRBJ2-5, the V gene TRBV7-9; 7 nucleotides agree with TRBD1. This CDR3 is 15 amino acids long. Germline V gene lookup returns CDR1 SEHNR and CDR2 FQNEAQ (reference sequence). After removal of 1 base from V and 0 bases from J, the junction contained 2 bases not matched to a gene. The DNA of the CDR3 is TGTGCCAGCAGCTTAGGGGACAGATACCAAGAGACCCAGTACTTC. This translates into CASSLGDRYQETQYF.

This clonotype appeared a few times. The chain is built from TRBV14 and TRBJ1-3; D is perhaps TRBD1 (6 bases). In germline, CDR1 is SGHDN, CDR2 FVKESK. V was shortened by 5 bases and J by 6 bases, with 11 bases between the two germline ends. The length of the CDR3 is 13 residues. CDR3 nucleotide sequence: TGTGCCAGCAGCGGGGACAACGAAAACACCATATATTTT. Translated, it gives CASSGDNENTIYF.

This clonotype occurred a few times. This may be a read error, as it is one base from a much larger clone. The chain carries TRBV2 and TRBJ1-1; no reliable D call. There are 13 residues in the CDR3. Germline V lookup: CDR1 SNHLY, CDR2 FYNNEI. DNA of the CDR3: TGTGCCAGCAGAGACCAGTGGAACACTAAAGCTTTCTTT. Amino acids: CASRDQWNTKAFF. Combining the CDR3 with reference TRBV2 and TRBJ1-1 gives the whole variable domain EPEVTQTPSHQVTQMGQEVILRCVPISNHLYFYWYRQILGQKVEFLVSFYNNEISEKSEIFDDQFSVERPDGSNFTLKIRSTKLEDSAMYFCASRDQWNTKAFFGQGTRLTVV.